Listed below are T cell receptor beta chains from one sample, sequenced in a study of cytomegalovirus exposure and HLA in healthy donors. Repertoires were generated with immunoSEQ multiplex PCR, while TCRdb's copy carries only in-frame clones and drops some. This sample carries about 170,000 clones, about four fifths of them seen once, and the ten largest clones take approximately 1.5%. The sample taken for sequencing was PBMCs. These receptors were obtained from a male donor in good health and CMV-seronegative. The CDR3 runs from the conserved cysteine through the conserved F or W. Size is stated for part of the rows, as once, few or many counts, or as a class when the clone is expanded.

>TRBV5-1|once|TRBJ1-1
CASSSGGGGGTEAFF
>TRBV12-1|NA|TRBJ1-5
CASSPIVAGGRVGNQPQHF
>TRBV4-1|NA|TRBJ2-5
CASSQIHSRTSQETQYF
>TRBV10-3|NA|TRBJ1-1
CAIRGTGLNTEAFF
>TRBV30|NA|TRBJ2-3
CAWRRGGETDTQYF
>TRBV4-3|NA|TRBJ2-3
CASSQLSTSSTDTQYF
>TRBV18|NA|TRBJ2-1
CASSPPGGHEQFF
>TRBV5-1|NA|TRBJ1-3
CASSSTGVGNTIYF
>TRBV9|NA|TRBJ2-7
CASSVGNSYEQYF
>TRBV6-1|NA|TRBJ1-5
CASSEALLKQPQHF
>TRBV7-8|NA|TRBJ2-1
CASSSRNYNEQFF
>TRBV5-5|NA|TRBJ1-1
CASSLAVLDEAFF
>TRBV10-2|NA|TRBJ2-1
CASHKYSYNEQFF
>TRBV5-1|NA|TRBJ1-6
CASSLAGAGTPLHF
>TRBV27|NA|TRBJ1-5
CASSNRGLNQPQHF
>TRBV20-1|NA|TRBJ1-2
CSAHATGYTF
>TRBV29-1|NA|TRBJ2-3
CSPGVRGGTQYF
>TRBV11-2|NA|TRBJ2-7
CASSPRGQGDAYEQYF
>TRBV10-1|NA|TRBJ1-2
CASSPPGLSYGYTF
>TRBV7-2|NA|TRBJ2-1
CASSFQFEQFF
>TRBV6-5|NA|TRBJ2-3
CASSYLAGYTDTQYF
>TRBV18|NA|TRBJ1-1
CASSPTQAEAFF
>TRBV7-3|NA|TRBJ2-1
CASSPGTSGGLLSYNEQFF
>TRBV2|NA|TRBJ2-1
CASSDSYGEQFF
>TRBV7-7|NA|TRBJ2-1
CASGGTDNEQFF
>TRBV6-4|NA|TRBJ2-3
CASSDSQRGAKDTQYF
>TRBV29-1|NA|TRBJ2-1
CSVLGTSGINEQFF
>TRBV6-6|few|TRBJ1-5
CASSSQGLNQPQHF
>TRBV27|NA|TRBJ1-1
CASSSLIQGNRNTEAFF
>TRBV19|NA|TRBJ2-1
CASKVAGIGSYNEQFF
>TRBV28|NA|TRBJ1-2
CASSLLGGPGYTF
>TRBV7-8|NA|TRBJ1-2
CASSLGGTADSDGYTF
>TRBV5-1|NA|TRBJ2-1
CASSLTSAAYNEQFF
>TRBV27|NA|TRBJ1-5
CASSLWGLRGRSQPQHF
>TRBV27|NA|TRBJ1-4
CASRRGGAGGLREKLFF
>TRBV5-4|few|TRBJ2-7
CASSLARDSHEQYF
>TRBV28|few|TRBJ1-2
CASSTGQNYGYTF
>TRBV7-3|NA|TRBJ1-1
CASSPGGKGTEAFF
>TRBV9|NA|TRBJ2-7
CASSPRTGGYEQYF
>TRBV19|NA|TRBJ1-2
CASSDRGRYGYTF
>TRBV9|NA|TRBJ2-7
CASSVAAGVTYEQYF
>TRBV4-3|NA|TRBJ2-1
CASSPGLAGYNEQFF
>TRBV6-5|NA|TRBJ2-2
CASWDRGLSGELFF
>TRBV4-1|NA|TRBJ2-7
CASSQGPSGRPEEQYF
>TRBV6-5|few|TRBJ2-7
CASSEILEGYEQYF
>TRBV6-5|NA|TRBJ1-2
CASSYSGQLYGFYTF
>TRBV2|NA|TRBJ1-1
CASSGDRGGTEAFF
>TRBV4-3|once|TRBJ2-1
CASGLQGKNNEQFF
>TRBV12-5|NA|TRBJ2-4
CASGLDGGTTGKNIQYF
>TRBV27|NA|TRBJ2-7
CASSTSTSGRGEQYF
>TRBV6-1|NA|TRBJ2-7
CASRPDRVEQYF
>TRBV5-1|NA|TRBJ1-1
CASSSGPLAEAFF
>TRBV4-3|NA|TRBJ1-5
CASSQGGSGQPQHF
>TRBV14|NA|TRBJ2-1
CASSQGRVGNEQFF
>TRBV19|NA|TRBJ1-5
CASNGGGSGFQPQHF
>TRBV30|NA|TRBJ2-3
CAWSAQAGGPQDTQYF
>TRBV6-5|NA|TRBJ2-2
CASSRDGNTGELFF
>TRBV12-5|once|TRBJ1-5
CASGLATGEQPQHF
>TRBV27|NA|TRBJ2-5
CASIVGGYQETQYF
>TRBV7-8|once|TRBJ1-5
CASSLYGGTSLYQPQHF